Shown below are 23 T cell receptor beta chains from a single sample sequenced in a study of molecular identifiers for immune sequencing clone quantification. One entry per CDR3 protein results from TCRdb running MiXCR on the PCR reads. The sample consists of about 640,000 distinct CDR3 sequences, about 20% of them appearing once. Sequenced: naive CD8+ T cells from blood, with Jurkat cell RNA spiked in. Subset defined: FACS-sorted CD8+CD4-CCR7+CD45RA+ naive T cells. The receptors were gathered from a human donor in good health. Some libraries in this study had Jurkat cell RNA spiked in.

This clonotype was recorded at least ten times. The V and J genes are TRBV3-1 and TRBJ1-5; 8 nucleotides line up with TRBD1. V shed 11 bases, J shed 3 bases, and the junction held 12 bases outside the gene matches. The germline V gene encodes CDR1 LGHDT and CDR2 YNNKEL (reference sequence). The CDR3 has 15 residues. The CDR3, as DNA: TGTGCCCTTAGAGGTCGACAGGGGTACAATCAGCCCCAGCATTTT. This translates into CALRGRQGYNQPQHF.

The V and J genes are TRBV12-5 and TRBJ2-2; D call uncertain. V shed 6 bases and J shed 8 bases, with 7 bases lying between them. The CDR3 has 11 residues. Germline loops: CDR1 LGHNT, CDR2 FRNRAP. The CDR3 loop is CASGLLGELFF. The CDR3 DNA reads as TGTGCTAGTGGCCTACTGGGGGAGCTGTTTTTT. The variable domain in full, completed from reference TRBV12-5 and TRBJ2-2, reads DARVTQTPRHKVTEMGQEVTMRCQPILGHNTVFWYRQTMMQGLELLAYFRNRAPLDDSGMPKDRFSAEMPDATLATLKIQPSEPRDSAVYFCASGLLGELFFGEGSRLTVL.

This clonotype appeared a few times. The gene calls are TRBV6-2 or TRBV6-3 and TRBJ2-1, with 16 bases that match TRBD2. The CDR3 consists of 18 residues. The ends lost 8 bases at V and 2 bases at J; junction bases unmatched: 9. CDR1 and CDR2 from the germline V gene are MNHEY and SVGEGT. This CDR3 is CASFGTSGRAGPYNEQFF. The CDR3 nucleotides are TGTGCCAGCTTTGGGACTAGCGGGAGGGCCGGCCCCTACAATGAGCAGTTCTTC.

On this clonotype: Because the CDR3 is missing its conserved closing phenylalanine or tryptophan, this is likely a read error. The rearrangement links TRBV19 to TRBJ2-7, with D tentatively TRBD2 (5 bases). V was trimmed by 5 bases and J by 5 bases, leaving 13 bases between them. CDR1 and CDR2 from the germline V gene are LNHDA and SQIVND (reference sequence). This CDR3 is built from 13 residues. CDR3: CASSRTSFNEQYL. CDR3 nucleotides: TGTGCCAGTAGTCGAACTAGTTTCAACGAGCAGTACCTC.

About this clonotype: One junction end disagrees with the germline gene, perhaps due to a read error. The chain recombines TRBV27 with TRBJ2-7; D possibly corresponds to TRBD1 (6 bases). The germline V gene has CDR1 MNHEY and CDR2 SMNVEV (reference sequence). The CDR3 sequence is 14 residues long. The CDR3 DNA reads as TGTGCCAGCAGTACTCAGGGGAGCTCCTACGGGCAGTACTTC. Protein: CASSTQGSSYGQYF.

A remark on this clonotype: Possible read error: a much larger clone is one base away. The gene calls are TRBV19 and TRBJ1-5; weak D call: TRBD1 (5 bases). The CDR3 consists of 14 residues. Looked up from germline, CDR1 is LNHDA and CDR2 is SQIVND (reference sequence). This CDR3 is CASTTIPGNQSQHF. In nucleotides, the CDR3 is TGTGCCAGTACCACGATCCCAGGGAATCAGTCCCAGCATTTT.

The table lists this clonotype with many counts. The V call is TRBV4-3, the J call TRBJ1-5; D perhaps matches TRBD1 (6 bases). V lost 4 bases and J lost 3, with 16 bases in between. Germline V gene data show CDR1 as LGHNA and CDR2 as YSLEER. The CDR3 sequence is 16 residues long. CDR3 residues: CASSLHLDSYNQPQHF. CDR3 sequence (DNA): TGCGCCAGCAGCCTTCACCTGGACAGCTACAATCAGCCCCAGCATTTT.

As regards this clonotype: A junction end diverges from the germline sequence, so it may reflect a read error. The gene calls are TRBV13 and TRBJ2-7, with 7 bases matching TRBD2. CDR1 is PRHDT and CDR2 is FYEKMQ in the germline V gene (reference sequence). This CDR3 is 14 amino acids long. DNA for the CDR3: TGTGCCAGCAGCATCGGACTAGGAGGTTACGGGCAGTACTTC. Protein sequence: CASSIGLGGYGQYF.

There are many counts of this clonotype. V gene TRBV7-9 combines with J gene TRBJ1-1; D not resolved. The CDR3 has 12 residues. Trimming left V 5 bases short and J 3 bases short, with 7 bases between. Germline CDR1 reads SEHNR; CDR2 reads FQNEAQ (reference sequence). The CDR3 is CASSSIYTEAFF. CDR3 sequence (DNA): TGTGCCAGCAGCAGCATTTACACTGAAGCTTTCTTT.

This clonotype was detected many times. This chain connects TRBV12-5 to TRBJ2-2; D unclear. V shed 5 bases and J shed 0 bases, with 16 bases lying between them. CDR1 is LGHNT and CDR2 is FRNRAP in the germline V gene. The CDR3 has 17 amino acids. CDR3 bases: TGTGCTAGTGGTACCCCGGGTGGACCCGCGAACACCGGGGAGCTGTTTTTT. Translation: CASGTPGGPANTGELFF.

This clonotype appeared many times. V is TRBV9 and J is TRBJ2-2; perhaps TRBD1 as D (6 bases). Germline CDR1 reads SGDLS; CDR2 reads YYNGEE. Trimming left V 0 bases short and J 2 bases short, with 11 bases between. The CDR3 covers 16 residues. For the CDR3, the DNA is TGTGCCAGCAGCGTAGCCGGGACACACAACACCGGGGAGCTGTTTTTT. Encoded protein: CASSVAGTHNTGELFF. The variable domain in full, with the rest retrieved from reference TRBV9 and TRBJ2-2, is DSGVTQTPKHLITATGQRVTLRCSPRSGDLSVYWYQQSLDQGLQFLIQYYNGEERAKGNILERFSAQQFPDLHSELNLSSLELGDSALYFCASSVAGTHNTGELFFGEGSRLTVL.

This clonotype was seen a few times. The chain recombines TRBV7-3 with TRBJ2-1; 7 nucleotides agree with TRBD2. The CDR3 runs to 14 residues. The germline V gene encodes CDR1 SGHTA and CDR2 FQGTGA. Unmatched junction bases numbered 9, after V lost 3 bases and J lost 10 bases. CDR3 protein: CASSFLTPGGEQFF. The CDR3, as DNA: TGTGCCAGCAGCTTTTTAACTCCCGGGGGGGAGCAGTTCTTC. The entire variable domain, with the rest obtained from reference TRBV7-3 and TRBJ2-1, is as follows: GAGVSQTPSNKVTEKGKYVELRCDPISGHTALYWYRQSLGQGPEFLIYFQGTGAADDSGLPNDRFFAVRPEGSVSTLKIQRTERGDSAVYLCASSFLTPGGEQFFGPGTRLTVL.

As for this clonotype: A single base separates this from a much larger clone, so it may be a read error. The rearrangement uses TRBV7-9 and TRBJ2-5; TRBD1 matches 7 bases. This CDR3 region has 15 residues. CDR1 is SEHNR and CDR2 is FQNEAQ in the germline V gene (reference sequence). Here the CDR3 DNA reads TGTGCCAGCAGCAACTTGGGACAGCTCCAAGGGACCCAGTACTTC. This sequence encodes CASSNLGQLQGTQYF.

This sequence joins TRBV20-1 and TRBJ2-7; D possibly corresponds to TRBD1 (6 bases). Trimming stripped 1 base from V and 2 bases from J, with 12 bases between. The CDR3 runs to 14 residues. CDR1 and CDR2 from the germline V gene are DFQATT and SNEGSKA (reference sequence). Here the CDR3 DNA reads TGCAGTGCTAGAGGACAGGACCTCCCCTACGAGCAGTACTTC. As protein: CSARGQDLPYEQYF.

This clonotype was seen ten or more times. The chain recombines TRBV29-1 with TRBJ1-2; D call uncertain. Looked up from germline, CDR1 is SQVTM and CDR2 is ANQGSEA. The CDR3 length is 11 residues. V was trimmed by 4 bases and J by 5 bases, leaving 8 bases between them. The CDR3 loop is CSVATNYGYTF. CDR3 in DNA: TGCAGCGTTGCCACCAATTATGGCTACACCTTC.

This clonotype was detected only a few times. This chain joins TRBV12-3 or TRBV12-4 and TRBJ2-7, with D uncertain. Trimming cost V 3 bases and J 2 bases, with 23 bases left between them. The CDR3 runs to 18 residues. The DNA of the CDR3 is TGTGCCAGCAGTTTGCGGCCCCTCGTTTTTGGGAATCCCTACGAGCAGTACTTC. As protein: CASSLRPLVFGNPYEQYF.

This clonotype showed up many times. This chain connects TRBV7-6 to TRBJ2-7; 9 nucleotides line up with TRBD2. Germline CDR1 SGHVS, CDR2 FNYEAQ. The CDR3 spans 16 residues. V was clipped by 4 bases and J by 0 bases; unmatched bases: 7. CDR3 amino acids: CASSSTSSGSSYEQYF. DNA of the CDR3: TGTGCCAGCAGCTCGACGAGTAGCGGGAGCTCCTACGAGCAGTACTTC.

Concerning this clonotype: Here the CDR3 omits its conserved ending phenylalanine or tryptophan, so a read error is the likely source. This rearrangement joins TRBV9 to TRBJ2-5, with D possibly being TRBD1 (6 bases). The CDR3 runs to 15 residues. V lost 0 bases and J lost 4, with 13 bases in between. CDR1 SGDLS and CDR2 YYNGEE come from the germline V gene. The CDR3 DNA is TGTGCCAGCAGCGTAGGAGGGGGTCCGGGAGAGACCCAGTACCTC. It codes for CASSVGGGPGETQYL.

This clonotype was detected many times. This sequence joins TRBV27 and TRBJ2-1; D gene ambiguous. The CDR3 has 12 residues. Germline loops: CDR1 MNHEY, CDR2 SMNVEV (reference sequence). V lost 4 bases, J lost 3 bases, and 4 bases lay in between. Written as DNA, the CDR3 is TGTGCCAGCAGTTCGGACTACAATGAGCAGTTCTTC. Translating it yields CASSSDYNEQFF.

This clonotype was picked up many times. The CDR3 nucleotides are TGCAGTGCTAGGAACAGGGTTCACAACGAGCAGTACTTC. The encoded protein is CSARNRVHNEQYF. J is TRBJ2-7 and V is TRBV20-1; TRBD1 might be the D (6 bases). Germline lookup yields CDR1 DFQATT and CDR2 SNEGSKA (reference sequence). The CDR3 is 13 residues long. V was shortened by 3 bases and J by 5 bases, with 14 bases between the two germline ends.

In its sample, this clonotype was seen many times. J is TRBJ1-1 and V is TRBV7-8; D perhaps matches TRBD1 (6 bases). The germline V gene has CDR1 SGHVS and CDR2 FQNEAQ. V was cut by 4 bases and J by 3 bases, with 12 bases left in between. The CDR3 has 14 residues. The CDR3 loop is CASSSETGYTEAFF. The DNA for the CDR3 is TGTGCCAGCAGCTCGGAAACAGGGTACACTGAAGCTTTCTTT.

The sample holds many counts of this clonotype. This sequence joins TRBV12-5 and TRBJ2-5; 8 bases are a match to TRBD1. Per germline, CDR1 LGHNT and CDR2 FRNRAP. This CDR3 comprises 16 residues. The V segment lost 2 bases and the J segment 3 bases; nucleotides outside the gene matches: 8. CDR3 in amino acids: CASGLPNSTGEETQYF. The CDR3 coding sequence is TGTGCTAGTGGTTTGCCAAACTCGACAGGGGAAGAGACCCAGTACTTC.

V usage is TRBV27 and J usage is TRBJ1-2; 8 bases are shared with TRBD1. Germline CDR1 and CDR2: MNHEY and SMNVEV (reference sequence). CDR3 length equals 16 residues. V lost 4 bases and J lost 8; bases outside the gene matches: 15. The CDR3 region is CASSSNLRQGLEGYTF. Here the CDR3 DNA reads TGTGCCAGCAGTTCCAATTTACGACAGGGGCTGGAGGGCTACACCTTC.